A single sample gave rise to the 9 T cell receptor beta chains below, sequenced in a study of shared clonotypes between healthy human individuals. As defined, naive CD8 cells were CD45RO-negative and positively selected for CCR7, with terminally differentiated effector memory CD45RA+ cells excluded. Clones were sequenced by immunoSEQ multiplex PCR, and TCRdb holds only the in-frame ones, with some missing. The sample holds over 750,000 clones, roughly 96% seen once. The specimen was naive CD8+ T cells sorted from blood. The source is a man between 25 and 39 years old in good health.

The CDR3 here is CASRVSPASGYEQYF. The CDR3 nucleotides are TGTGCCAGCAGGGTCTCCCCGGCCAGCGGCTACGAGCAGTACTTC. V gene TRBV27 combines with J gene TRBJ2-7, with a weak D call TRBD2 (5 bases). The germline V gene has CDR1 MNHEY and CDR2 SMNVEV (reference sequence). This CDR3 is 15 amino acids long. V dropped 6 bases and J dropped 3 bases, with 18 bases sitting between them.

The count of this clone is one. The chain is built from TRBV2 and TRBJ1-1; 7 nucleotides align to TRBD1. There are 14 residues in the CDR3. The germline V gene has CDR1 SNHLY and CDR2 FYNNEI. With V trimmed by 7 bases and J by 5 bases, 10 bases remained unmatched. This CDR3 is CASIIRDRGTEAFF. For the CDR3, the DNA is TGTGCCAGCATCATCCGGGACAGAGGGACTGAAGCTTTCTTT.

This clone was observed once. The rearrangement links TRBV6-6 to TRBJ2-7; TRBD1 might be the D (6 bases). The CDR3 is 14 amino acids. Trimming pared 6 bases from V and 2 bases from J, leaving 14 bases between. Germline V gene data show CDR1 as MNHNY and CDR2 as SVGAGI (reference sequence). The CDR3 region has the DNA TGTGCCAGCAGCTACAGGACAGCCCCCTACGAGCAGTACTTC. It is translated as CASSYRTAPYEQYF.

The rearrangement links TRBV11-2 to TRBJ2-3; D possibly matches TRBD1 or TRBD2 (6 bases each). This CDR3 comprises 16 residues. V dropped 5 bases and J dropped 1 base, with 16 bases sitting between them. Germline V gene lookup returns CDR1 SGHAT and CDR2 FQNNGV. CDR3 residues: CASSGGQHQGTDTQYF. As DNA, the CDR3 is TGTGCCAGCAGCGGGGGGCAGCATCAGGGCACAGATACGCAGTATTTT. The complete variable domain, with remaining parts taken from reference TRBV11-2 and TRBJ2-3, reads EAGVAQSPRYKIIEKRQSVAFWCNPISGHATLYWYQQILGQGPKLLIQFQNNGVVDDSQLPKDRFSAERLKGVDSTLKIQPAKLEDSAVYLCASSGGQHQGTDTQYFGPGTRLTVL.

The V call is TRBV18, the J call TRBJ1-4; D call uncertain. This CDR3 has 14 residues. Germline lookup yields CDR1 KGHSH and CDR2 LQKENI. The V end was cut by 2 bases, the J end by 4 bases, with 8 bases between. The CDR3 region is CASSPVPVNEKLFF. The DNA of the CDR3 is TGTGCCAGCTCACCAGTCCCGGTTAATGAAAAACTGTTTTTT.

This clone was recorded a few times. The chain is built from TRBV7-5 and TRBJ2-1; the table's D call of TRBD2 was not tested on the DNA. TRBV7-5 is termed a pseudogene. CDR3 length equals 15 residues. The CDR3 is CVRSTSGDSPYKQFF. In DNA form, the CDR3 reads TGTGTCAGAAGCACCAGCGGGGACTCGCCCTACAAGCAGTTCTTC.

This sequence joins TRBV7-9 and TRBJ2-5; TRBD2 is a possible D gene (5 bases). The CDR3 length is 13 residues. Looked up from germline, CDR1 is SEHNR and CDR2 is FQNEAQ (reference sequence). Trimming took 7 bases from V and 3 from J, leaving 12 bases between them. The CDR3: CASTAPGKETQYF. In nucleotides, the CDR3 is TGTGCCAGCACCGCCCCGGGAAAAGAGACCCAGTACTTC.

This clone is a singleton in its sample. The rearrangement uses TRBV15 and TRBJ2-5; D is undetermined. Looked up from germline, CDR1 is LNHNV and CDR2 is YYDKDF (reference sequence). The CDR3 length is 11 residues. CDR3 region: CATSGQETQYF. In DNA, the CDR3 is TGTGCTACATCGGGCCAGGAGACCCAGTACTTC.

The rearrangement joins TRBV7-3 to TRBJ1-1; a weak D match, TRBD1 (6 bases). V was pared by 0 bases and J by 7 bases, with 9 bases between. The CDR3 is made up of 13 amino acids. CDR1 is SGHTA and CDR2 is FQGTGA in the germline V gene. CDR3 sequence reads: CASSLTRTDEAFF. The CDR3 bases are TGTGCCAGCAGCTTAACGAGGACAGATGAAGCTTTCTTT.